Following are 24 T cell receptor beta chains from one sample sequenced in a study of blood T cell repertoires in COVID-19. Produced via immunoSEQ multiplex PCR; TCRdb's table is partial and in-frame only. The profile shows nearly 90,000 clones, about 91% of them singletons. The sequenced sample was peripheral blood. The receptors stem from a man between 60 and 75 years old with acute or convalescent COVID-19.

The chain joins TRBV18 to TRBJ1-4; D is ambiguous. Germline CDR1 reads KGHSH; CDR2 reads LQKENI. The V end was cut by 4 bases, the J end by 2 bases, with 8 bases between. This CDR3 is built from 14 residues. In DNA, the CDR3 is TGTGCCAGCTCACGGTCTACGACTAATGAAAAACTGTTTTTT. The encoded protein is CASSRSTTNEKLFF.

The CDR3 DNA follows: TGCGCCAGCAGCGACCTAGCGGGAGGGCGCTACGAGCAGTACTTC. This translates into CASSDLAGGRYEQYF. The rearrangement joins TRBV10-2 to TRBJ2-7; 12 nucleotides match TRBD2. Germline V lookup: CDR1 WSHSY, CDR2 SAAADI. The CDR3 is 15 amino acids. Unmatched junction bases numbered 6, after V lost 6 bases and J lost 3 bases.

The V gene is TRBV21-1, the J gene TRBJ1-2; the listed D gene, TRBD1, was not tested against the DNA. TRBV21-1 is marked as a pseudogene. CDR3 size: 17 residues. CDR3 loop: CASSKESWGQGDYGYTF. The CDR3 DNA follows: TGTGCCAGCAGCAAAGAGAGTTGGGGACAGGGGGACTATGGCTACACCTTC.

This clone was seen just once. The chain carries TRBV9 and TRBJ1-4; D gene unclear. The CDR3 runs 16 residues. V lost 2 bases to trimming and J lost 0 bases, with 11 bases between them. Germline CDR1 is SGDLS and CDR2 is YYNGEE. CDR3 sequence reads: CASSVVGTPTNEKLFF. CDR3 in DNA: TGTGCCAGCAGCGTTGTTGGCACGCCAACTAATGAAAAACTGTTTTTT.

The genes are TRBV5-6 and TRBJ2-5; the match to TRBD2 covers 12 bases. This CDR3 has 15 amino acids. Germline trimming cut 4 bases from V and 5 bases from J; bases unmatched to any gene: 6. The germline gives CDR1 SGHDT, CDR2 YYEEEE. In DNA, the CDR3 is TGTGCCAGCAGCAAACTAGCGGGGGGCCGGGAGACCCAGTACTTC. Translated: CASSKLAGGRETQYF.

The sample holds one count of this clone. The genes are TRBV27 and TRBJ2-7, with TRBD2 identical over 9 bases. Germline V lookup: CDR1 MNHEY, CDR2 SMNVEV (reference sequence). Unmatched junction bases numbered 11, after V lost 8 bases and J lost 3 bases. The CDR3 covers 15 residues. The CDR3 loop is CASRGGAGGFYEQYF. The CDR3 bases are TGTGCCAGCCGAGGGGGTGCGGGAGGGTTCTACGAGCAGTACTTC.

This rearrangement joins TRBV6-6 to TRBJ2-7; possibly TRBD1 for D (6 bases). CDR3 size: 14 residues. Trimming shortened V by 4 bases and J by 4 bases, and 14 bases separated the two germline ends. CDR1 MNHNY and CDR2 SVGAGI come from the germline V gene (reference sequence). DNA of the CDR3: TGTGCCAGCAGTTCCCCGGGACAAAGATACGAGCAGTACTTC. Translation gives CASSSPGQRYEQYF.

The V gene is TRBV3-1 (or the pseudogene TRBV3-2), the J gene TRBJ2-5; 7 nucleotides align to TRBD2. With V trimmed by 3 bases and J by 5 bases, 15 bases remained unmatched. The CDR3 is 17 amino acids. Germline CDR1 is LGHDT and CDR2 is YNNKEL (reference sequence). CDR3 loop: CASSHPQGAGAEETQYF. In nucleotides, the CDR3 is TGTGCCAGCAGCCACCCCCAAGGGGCGGGAGCCGAGGAGACCCAGTACTTC.

The CDR3: CASSLVGGQETQYF. As DNA, the CDR3 is TGTGCCAGCAGCTTAGTGGGGGGGCAAGAGACCCAGTACTTC. The genes are TRBV7-9 and TRBJ2-5, with TRBD2 matching 7 bases. The CDR3 has 14 amino acids. CDR1 SEHNR and CDR2 FQNEAQ come from the germline V gene (reference sequence). Germline trimming cut 1 base from V and 2 bases from J; bases unmatched to any gene: 1.

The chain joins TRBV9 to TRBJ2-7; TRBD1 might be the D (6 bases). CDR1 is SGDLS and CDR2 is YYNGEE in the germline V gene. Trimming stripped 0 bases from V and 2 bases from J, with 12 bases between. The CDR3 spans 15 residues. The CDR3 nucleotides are TGTGCCAGCAGCGTAGGGCAGGGGAGCGCCTACGAGCAGTACTTC. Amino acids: CASSVGQGSAYEQYF.

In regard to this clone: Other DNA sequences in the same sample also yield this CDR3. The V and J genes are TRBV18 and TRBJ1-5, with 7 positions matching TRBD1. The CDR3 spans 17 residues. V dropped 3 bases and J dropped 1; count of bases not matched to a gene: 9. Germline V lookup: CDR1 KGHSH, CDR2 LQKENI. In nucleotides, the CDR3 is TGTGCCAGCTCACCTGAAGGGGGCCCCCCAAGCAATCAGCCCCAGCATTTT. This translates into CASSPEGGPPSNQPQHF.

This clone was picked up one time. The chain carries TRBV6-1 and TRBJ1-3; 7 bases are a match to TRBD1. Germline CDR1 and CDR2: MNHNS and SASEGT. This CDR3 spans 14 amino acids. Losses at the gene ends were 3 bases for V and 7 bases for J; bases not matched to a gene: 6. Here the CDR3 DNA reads TGTGCCAGCAGTGATAAGGGACAGCTTAACACCATATATTTT. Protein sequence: CASSDKGQLNTIYF.

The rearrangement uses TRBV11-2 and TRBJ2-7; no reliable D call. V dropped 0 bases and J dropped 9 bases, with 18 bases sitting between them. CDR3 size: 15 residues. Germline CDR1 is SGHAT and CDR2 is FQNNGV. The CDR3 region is CASSLDRMARRRQYF. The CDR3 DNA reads TGTGCCAGCAGCTTAGATCGCATGGCGCGGCGAAGGCAGTACTTC.

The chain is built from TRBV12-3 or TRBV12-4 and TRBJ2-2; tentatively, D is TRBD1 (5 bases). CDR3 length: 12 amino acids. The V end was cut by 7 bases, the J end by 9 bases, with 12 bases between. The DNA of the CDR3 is TGTGCCAGCACCCTGGGGCTCCGGGAGCTGTTTTTT. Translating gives CASTLGLRELFF.

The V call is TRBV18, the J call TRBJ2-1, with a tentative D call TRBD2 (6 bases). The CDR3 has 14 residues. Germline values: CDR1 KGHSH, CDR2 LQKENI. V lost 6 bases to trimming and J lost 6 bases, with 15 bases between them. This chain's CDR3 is CASSPGSGVNEQFF. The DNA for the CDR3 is TGTGCCAGCTCGCCTGGCTCGGGGGTCAATGAGCAGTTCTTC.

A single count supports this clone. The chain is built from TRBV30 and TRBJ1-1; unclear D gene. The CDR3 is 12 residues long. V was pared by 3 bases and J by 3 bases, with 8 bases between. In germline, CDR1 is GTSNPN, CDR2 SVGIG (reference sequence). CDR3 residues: CAWRRGYTEAFF. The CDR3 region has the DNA TGTGCCTGGAGACGCGGTTACACTGAAGCTTTCTTT.

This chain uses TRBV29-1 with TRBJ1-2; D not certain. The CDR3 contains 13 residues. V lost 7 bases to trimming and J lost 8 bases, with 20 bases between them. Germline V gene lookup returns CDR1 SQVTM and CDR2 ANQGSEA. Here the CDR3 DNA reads TGCAGCGCCATATCCGGGGTGGAAGACGGCTACACCTTC. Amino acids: CSAISGVEDGYTF.

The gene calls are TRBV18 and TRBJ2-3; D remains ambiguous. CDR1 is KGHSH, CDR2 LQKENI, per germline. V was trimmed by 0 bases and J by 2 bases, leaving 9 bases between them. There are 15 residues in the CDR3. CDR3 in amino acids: CASSPPSRVTDTQYF. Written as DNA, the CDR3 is TGTGCCAGCTCACCACCGAGCCGGGTCACAGATACGCAGTATTTT. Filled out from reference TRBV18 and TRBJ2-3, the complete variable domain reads NAGVMQNPRHLVRRRGQEARLRCSPMKGHSHVYWYRQLPEEGLKFMVYLQKENIIDESGMPKERFSAEFPKEGPSILRIQQVVRGDSAAYFCASSPPSRVTDTQYFGPGTRLTVL.

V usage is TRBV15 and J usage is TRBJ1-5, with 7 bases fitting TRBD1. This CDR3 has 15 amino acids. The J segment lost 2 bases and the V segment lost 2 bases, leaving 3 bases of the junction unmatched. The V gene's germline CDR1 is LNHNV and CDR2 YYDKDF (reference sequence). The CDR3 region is CATSRTDRGNQPQHF. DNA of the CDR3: TGTGCCACCAGCAGAACCGACAGGGGCAATCAGCCCCAGCATTTT.

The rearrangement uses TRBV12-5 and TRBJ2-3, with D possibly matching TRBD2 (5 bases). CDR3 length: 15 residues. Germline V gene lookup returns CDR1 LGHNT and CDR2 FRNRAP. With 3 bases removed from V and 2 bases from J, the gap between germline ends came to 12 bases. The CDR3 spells CASGFPAEPTDTQYF. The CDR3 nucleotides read TGTGCTAGTGGTTTCCCAGCGGAACCCACAGATACGCAGTATTTT.

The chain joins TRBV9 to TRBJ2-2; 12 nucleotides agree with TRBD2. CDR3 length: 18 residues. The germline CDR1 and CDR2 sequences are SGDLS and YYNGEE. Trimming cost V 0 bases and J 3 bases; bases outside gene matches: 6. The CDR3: CASSVGPSGGAYTGELFF. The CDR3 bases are TGTGCCAGCAGCGTAGGTCCTAGCGGGGGGGCCTACACCGGGGAGCTGTTTTTT.

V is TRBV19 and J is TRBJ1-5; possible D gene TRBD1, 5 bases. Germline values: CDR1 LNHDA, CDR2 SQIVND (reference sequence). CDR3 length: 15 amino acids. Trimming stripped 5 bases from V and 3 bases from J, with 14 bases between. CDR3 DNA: TGTGCCAGTAGTGGTGGTCAGGGAAACAATCAGCCCCAGCATTTT. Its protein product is CASSGGQGNNQPQHF.

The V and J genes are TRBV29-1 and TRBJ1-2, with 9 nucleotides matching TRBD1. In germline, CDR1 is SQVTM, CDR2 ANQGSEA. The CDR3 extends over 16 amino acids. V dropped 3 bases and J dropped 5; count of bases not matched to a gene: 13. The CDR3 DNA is TGCAGCGTTGACCCGGGACAGGGCCCTATACTTTATGGCTACACCTTC. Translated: CSVDPGQGPILYGYTF.

In nucleotides, the CDR3 is TGTGCCACCCAGGGGACAGAGAACACCGGGGAGCTGTTTTTT. It translates to CATQGTENTGELFF. This chain connects TRBV10-3 to TRBJ2-2; TRBD1 agrees at 7 bases. The CDR3 contains 14 residues. Germline trimming cut 10 bases from V and 1 base from J; bases unmatched to any gene: 6. CDR1 and CDR2 from the germline V gene are ENHRY and SYGVKD.